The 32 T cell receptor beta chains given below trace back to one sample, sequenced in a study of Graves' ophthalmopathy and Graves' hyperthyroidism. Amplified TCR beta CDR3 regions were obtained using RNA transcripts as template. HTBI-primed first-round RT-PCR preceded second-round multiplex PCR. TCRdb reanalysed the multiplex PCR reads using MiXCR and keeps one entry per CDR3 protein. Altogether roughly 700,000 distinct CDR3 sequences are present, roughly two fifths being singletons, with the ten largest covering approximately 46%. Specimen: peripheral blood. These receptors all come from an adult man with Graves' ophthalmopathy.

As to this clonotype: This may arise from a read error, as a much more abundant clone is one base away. CDR3 amino acids: CASSRGQMYEQYV. CDR3 bases: TGTGCCAGCAGCCGGGGACAGATGTACGAGCAGTACGTC. The V and J genes are TRBV11-2 and TRBJ2-7; 7 bases agree with TRBD1. V was clipped by 5 bases and J by 4 bases; unmatched bases: 5. Germline assignment: CDR1 SGHAT and CDR2 FQNNGV. This CDR3 has 13 residues.

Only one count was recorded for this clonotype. In DNA, the CDR3 is TGTGCCTGGACCAGCGGGGCTTTCCCAGAGACCCAGTACTTC. Its translation: CAWTSGAFPETQYF. The chain carries TRBV7-2 and TRBJ2-5; 7 bases agree with TRBD2. CDR3 length: 14 amino acids. Germline V gene sequence: CDR1 SGHTA, CDR2 FQGNSA. The V gene end was trimmed by 11 bases and the J gene end by 4 bases; junction bases not matched to a gene: 13.

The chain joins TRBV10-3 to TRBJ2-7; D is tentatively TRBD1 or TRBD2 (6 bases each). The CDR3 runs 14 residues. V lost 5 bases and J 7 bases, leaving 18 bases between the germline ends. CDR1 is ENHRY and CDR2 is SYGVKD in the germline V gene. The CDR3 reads CAISPSGASREQYF. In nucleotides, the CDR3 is TGTGCCATCAGTCCGTCGGGGGCCTCCCGGGAGCAGTACTTC.

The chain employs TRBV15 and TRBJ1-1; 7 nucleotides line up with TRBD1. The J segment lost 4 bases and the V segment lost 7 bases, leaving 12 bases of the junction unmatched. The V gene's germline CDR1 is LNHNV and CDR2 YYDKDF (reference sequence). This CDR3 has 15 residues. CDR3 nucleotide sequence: TGTGCCACCACCACGGGCACAGGGGTCCTCACTGAAGCTTTCTTT. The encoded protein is CATTTGTGVLTEAFF. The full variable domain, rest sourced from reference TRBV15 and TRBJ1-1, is DAMVIQNPRYQVTQFGKPVTLSCSQTLNHNVMYWYQQKSSQAPKLLFHYYDKDFNNEADTPDNFQSRRPNTSFCFLDIRSPGLGDTAMYLCATTTGTGVLTEAFFGQGTRLTVV.

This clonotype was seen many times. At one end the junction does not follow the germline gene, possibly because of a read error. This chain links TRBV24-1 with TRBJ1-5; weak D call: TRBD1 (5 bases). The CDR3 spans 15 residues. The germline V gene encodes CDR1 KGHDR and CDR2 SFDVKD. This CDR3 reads CASSAGRHAVQPQHF. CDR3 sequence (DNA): TGTGCCAGCAGTGCGGGGCGCCATGCGGTTCAGCCCCAGCATTTT.

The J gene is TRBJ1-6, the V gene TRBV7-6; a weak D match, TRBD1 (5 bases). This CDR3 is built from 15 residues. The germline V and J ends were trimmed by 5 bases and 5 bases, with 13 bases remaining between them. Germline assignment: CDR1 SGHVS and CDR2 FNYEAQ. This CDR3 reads CASSRGTDHNSPLHF. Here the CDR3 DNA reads TGTGCCAGCAGCAGGGGAACTGATCATAATTCACCCCTCCACTTT.

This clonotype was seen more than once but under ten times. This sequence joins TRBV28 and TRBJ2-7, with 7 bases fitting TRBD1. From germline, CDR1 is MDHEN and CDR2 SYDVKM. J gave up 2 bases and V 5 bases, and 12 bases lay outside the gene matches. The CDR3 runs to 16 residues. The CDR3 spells CASSGVWTGGAYEQYF. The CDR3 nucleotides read TGTGCCAGCAGTGGCGTTTGGACAGGTGGTGCCTACGAGCAGTACTTC.

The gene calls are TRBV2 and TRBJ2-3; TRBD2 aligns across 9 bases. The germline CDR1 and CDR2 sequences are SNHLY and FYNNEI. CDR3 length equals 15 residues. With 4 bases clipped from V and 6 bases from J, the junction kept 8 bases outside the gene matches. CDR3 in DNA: TGTGCCAGCAGTGGGTCGGCGGGAGGGTTCGATACGCAGTATTTT. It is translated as CASSGSAGGFDTQYF.

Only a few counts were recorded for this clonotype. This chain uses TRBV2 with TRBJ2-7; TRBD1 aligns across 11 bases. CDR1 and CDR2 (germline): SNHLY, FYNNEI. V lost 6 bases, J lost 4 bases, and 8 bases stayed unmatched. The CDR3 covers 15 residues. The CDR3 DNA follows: TGTGCCAGCAGGGACCGGACAGGGGGCCAGTACGAGCAGTACTTC. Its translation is CASRDRTGGQYEQYF. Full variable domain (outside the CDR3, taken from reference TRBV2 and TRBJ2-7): EPEVTQTPSHQVTQMGQEVILRCVPISNHLYFYWYRQILGQKVEFLVSFYNNEISEKSEIFDDQFSVERPDGSNFTLKIRSTKLEDSAMYFCASRDRTGGQYEQYFGPGTRLTVT.

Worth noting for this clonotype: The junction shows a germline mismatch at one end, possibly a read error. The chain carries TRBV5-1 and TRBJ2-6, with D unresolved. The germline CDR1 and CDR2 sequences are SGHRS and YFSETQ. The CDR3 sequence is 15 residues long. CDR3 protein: CASGLVVSGANVLTF. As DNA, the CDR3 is TGCGCCAGCGGCTTGGTGGTCTCTGGGGCCAACGTCCTGACTTTC.

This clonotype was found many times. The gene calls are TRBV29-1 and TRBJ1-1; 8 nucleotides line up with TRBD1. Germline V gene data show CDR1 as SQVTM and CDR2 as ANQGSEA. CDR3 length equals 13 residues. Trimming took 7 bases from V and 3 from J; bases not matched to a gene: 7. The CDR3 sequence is CSGSTGGDTEAFF. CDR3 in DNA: TGCAGCGGATCTACAGGGGGGGACACTGAAGCTTTCTTT.

The CDR3, as DNA: TGTGCCAGTAGTATCCTAGCGCGGAGGGAGGAGACCCAGTACTTC. Its protein is CASSILARREETQYF. This sequence joins TRBV19 and TRBJ2-5; a possible D gene is TRBD2 (6 bases). Trimming removed 3 bases from V and 5 bases from J, with 16 bases in between. The CDR3 contains 15 residues. Germline loops: CDR1 LNHDA, CDR2 SQIVND (reference sequence).

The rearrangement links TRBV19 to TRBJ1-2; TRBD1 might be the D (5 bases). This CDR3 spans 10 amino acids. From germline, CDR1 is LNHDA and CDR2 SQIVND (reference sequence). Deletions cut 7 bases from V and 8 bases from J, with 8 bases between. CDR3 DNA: TGTGCCAGTAAGGGGCCCGGCTACACCTTC. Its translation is CASKGPGYTF. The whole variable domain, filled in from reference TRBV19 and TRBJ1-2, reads DGGITQSPKYLFRKEGQNVTLSCEQNLNHDAMYWYRQDPGQGLRLIYYSQIVNDFQKGDIAEGYSVSREKKESFPLTVTSAQKNPTAFYLCASKGPGYTFGSGTRLTVV.

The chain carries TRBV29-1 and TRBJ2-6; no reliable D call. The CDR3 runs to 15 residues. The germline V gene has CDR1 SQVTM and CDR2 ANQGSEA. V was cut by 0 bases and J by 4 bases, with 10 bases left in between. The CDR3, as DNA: TGCAGCGTTGAAGACGGGTACGAGGGGGCCAACGTCCTGACTTTC. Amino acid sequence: CSVEDGYEGANVLTF. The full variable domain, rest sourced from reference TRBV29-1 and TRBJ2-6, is SAVISQKPSRDICQRGTSLTIQCQVDSQVTMMFWYRQQPGQSLTLIATANQGSEATYESGFVIDKFPISRPNLTFSTLTVSNMSPEDSSIYLCSVEDGYEGANVLTFGAGSRLTVL.

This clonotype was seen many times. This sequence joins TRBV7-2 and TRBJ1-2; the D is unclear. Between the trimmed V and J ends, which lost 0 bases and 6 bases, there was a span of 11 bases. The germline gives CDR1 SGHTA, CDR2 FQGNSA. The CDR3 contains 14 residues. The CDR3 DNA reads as TGTGCCAGCAGCTTAGCTTACAGAGATGATGGCTACACCTTC. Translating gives CASSLAYRDDGYTF.

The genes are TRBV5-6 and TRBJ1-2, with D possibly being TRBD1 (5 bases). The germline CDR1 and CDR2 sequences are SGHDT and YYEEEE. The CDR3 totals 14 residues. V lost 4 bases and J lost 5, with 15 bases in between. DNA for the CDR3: TGTGCCAGCAGCCCACTGGGGACGGTTTATGGCTACACCTTC. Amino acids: CASSPLGTVYGYTF.

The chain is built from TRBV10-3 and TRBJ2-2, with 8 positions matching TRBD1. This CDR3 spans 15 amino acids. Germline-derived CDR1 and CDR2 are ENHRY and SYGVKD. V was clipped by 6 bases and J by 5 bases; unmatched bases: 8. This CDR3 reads CAISGGQGGTGELFF. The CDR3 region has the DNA TGTGCCATCAGCGGAGGACAGGGAGGTACCGGGGAGCTGTTTTTT.

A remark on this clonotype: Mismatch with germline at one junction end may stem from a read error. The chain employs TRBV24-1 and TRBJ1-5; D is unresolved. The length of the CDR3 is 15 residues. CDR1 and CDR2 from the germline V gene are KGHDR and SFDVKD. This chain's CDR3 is CASSLSAASNQPQHF. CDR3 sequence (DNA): TGTGCCAGCAGTTTATCCGCAGCAAGCAATCAGCCCCAGCATTTT.

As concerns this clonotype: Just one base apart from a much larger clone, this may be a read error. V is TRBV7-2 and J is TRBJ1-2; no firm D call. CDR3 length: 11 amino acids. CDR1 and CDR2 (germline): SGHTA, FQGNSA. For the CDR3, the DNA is TGTGCCAGCAGCTTATTCTATGGCTACTCCTTC. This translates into CASSLFYGYSF.

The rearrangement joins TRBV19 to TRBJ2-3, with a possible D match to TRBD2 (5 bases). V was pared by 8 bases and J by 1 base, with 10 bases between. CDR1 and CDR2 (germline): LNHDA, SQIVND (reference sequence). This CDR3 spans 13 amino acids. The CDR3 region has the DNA TGTGCCAGTCAACTACTAGGCACAGATACGCAGTATTTT. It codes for CASQLLGTDTQYF.

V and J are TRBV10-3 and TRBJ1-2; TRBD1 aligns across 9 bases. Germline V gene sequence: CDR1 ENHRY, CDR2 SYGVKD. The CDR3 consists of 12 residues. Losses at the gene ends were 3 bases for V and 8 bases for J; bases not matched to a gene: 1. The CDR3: CAISDTGGGYTF. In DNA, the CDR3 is TGTGCCATCAGTGATACAGGGGGCGGCTACACCTTC.

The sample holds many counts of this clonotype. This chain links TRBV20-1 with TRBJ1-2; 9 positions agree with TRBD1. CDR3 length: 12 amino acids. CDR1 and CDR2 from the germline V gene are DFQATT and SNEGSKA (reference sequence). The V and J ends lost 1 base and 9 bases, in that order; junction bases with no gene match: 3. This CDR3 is CSARVGQGSYTF. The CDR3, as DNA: TGCAGTGCTAGAGTGGGACAGGGCAGCTACACCTTC.

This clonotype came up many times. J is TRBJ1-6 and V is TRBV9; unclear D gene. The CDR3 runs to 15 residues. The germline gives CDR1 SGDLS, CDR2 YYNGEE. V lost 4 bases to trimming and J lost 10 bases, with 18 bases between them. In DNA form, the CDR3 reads TGTGCCAGCAGCCCCGAGGGAGGATGGAGGTCACCCCTCCACTTT. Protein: CASSPEGGWRSPLHF.

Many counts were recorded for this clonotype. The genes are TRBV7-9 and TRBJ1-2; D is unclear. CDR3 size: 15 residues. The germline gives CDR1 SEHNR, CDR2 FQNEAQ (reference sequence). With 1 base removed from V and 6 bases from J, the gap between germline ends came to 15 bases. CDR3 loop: CASSLGAGLLNGYTF. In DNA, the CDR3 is TGTGCCAGCAGCTTAGGAGCGGGGTTATTAAATGGCTACACCTTC.

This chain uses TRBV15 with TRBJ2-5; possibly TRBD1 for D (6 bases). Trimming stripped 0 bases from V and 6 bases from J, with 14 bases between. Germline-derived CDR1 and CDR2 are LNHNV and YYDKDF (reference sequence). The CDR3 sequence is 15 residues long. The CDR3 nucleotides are TGTGCCACCAGCAGAGATATGCAGGGGCTGAAGACCCAGTACTTC. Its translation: CATSRDMQGLKTQYF.

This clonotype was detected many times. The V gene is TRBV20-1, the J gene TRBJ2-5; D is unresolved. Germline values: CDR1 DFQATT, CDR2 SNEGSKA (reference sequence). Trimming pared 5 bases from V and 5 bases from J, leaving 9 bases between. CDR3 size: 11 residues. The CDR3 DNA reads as TGCAGTGCTCTCGCTTACGAGACCCAGTACTTC. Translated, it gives CSALAYETQYF.

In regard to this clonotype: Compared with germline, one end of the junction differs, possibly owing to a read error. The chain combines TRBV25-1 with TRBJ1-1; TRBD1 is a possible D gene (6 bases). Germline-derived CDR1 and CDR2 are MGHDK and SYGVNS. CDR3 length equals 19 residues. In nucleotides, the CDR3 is TGTGCCAGCAGACCGCCCGAATGGGGGCAAGCTTCGGCTAACACTGAGGCTTTCTTT. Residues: CASRPPEWGQASANTEAFF. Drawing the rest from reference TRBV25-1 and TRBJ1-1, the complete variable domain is EADIYQTPRYLVIGTGKKITLECSQTMGHDKMYWYQQDPGMELHLIHYSYGVNSTEKGDLSSESTVSRIRTEHFPLTLESARPSHTSQYLCASRPPEWGQASANTEAFFGQGTRLTVV.

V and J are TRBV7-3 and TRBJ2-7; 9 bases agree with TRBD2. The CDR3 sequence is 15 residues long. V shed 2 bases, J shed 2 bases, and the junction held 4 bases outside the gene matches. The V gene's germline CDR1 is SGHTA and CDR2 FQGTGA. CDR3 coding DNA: TGTGCCAGCAGCTTATACGCGGGAGGGACCTACGAGCAGTACTTC. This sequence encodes CASSLYAGGTYEQYF.

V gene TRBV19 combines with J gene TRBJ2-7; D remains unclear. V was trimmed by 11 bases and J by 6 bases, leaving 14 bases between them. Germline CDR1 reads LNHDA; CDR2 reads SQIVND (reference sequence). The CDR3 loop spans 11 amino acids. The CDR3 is CAWSSRSEQYF. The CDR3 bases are TGTGCCTGGAGTTCACGGAGCGAGCAGTACTTC.

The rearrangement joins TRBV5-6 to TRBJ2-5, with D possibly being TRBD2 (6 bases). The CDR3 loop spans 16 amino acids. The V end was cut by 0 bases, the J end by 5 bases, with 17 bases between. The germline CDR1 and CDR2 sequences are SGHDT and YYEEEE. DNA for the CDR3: TGTGCCAGCAGCTTGGAAACTACGGGAACTAGCGAGACCCAGTACTTC. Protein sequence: CASSLETTGTSETQYF.

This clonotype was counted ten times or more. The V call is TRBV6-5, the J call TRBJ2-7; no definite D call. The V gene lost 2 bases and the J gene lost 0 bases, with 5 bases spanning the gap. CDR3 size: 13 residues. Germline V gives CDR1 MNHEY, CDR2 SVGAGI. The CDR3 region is CASSYLSSYEQYF. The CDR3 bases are TGTGCCAGCAGTTACCTCAGCTCCTACGAGCAGTACTTC.

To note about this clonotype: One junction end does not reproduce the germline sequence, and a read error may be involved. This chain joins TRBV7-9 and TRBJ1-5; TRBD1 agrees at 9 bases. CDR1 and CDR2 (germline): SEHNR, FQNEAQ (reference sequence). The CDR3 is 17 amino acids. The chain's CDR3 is CTSSLGQGNDSNQPQHF. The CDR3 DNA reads TGTACCAGCAGCCTGGGACAGGGAAACGATAGCAATCAGCCCCAGCATTTT.